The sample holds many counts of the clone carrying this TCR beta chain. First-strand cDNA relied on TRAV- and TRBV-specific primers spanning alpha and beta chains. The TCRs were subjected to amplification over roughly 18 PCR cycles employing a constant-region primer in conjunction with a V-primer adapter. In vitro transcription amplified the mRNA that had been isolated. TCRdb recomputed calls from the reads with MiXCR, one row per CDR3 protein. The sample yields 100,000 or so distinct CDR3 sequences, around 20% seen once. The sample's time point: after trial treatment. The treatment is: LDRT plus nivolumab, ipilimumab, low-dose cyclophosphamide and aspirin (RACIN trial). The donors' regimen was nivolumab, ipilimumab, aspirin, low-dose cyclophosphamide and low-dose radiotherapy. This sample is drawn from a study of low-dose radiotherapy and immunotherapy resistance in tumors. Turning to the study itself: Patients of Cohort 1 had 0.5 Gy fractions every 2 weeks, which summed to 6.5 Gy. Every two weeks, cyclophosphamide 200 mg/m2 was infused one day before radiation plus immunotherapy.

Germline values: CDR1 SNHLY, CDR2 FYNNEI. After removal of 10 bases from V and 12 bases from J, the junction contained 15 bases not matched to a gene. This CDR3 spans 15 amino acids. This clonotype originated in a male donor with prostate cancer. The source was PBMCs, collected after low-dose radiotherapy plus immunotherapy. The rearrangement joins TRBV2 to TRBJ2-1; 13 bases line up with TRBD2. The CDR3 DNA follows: TGTGCCATCAGGATCCCACTAGCGGGGGGGGAGGGGCAGTTCTTC. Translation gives CAIRIPLAGGEGQFF.